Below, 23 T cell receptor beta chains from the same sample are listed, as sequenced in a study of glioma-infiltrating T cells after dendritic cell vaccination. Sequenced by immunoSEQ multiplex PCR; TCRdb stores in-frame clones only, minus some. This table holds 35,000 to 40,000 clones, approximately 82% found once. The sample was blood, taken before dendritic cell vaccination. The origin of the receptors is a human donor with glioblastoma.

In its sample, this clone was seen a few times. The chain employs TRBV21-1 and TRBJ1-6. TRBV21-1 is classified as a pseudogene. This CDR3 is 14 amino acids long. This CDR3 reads CASSNIKSYSPLHF. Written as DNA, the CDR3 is TGTGCCAGCAGCAACATAAAGAGCTATTCACCCCTCCACTTT.

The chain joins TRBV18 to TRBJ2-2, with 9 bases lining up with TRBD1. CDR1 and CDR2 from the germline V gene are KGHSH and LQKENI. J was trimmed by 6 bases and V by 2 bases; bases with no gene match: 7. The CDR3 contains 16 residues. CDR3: CASSPIPGQGAGELFF. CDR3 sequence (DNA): TGTGCCAGCTCACCAATACCGGGACAGGGTGCCGGGGAGCTGTTTTTT.

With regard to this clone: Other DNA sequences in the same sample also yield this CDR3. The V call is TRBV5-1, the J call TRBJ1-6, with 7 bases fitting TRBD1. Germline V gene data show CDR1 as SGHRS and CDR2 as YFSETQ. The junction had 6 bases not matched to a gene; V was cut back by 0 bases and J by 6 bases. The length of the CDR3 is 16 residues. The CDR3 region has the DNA TGCGCCAGCAGCTTGGATTCAGGGGGTCGTAATTCACCCCTCCACTTT. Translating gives CASSLDSGGRNSPLHF.

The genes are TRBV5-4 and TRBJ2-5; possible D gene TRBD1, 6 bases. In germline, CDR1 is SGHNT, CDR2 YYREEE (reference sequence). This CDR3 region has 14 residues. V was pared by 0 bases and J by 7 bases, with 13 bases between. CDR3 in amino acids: CASSLGQGRGTQYF. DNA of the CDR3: TGTGCCAGCAGCTTGGGGCAGGGGCGAGGGACCCAGTACTTC.

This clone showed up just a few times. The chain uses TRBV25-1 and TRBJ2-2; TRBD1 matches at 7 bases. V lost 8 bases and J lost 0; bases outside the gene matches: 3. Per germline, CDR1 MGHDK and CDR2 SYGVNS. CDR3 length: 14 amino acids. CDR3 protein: CASGTGANTGELFF. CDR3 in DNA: TGTGCCAGCGGAACAGGGGCGAACACCGGGGAGCTGTTTTTT.

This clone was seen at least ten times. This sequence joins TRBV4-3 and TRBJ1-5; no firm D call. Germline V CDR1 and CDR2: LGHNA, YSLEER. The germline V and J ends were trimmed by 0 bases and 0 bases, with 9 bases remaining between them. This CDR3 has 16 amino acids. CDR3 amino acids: CASSQDLSHSNQPQHF. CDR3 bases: TGCGCCAGCAGCCAAGATTTAAGCCATAGCAATCAGCCCCAGCATTTT.

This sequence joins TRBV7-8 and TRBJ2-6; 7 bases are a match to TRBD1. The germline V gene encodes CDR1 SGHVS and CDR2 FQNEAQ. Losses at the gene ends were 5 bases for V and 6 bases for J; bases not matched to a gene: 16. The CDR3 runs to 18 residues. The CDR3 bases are TGTGCCAGCAGCGCTGCCTTAAGACAGGGTTTGATGGCCAACGTCCTGACTTTC. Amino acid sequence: CASSAALRQGLMANVLTF.

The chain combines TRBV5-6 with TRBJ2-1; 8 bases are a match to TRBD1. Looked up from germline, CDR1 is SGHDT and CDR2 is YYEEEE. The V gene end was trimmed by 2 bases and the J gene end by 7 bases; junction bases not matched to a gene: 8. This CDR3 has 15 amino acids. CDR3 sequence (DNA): TGTGCCAGCAGCTTTTTGACAGGGGTGAGGAATGAGCAGTTCTTC. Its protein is CASSFLTGVRNEQFF. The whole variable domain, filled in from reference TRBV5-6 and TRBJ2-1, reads DAGVTQSPTHLIKTRGQQVTLRCSPKSGHDTVSWYQQALGQGPQFIFQYYEEEERQRGNFPDRFSGHQFPNYSSELNVNALLLGDSALYLCASSFLTGVRNEQFFGPGTRLTVL.

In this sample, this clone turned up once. The CDR3, as DNA: TGTGCCAGCAGCTTAGCCATGGGTCCGGGCCAAGAGACCCAGTACTTC. This translates into CASSLAMGPGQETQYF. The chain couples TRBV7-9 to TRBJ2-5; D gene unclear. Trimming took 0 bases from V and 1 from J, leaving 12 bases between them. This CDR3 is 16 amino acids long. Germline V gene sequence: CDR1 SEHNR, CDR2 FQNEAQ (reference sequence).

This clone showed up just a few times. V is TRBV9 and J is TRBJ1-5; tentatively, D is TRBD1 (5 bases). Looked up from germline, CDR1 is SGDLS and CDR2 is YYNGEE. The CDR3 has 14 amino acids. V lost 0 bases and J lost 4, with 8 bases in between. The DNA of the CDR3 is TGTGCCAGCAGCGTAGATGGGGCTAATCAGCCCCAGCATTTT. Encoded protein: CASSVDGANQPQHF.

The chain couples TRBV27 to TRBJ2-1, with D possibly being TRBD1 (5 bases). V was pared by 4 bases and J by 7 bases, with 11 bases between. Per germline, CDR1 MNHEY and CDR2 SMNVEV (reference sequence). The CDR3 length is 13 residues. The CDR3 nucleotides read TGTGCCAGCAGTTGGCAGGGCCAGAATGAGCAGTTCTTC. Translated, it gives CASSWQGQNEQFF.

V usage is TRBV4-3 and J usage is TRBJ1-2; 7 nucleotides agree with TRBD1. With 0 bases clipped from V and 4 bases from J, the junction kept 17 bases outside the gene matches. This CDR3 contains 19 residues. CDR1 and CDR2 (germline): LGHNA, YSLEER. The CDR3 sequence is CASSQDIGSWGQTIYGYTF. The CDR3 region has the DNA TGCGCCAGCAGCCAAGACATAGGTAGCTGGGGACAGACGATCTATGGCTACACCTTC.

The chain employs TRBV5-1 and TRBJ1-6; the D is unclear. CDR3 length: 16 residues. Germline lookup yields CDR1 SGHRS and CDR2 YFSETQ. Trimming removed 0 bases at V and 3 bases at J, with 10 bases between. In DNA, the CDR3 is TGCGCCAGCAGCTTGGGCGGCAATAACTATAATTCACCCCTCCACTTT. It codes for CASSLGGNNYNSPLHF.

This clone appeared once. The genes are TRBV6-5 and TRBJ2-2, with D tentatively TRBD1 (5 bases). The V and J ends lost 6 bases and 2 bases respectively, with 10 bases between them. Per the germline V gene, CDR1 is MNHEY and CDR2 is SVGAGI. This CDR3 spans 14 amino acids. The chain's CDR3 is CASSRQLNTGELFF. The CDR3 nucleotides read TGTGCCAGCAGCAGACAGTTAAACACCGGGGAGCTGTTTTTT.

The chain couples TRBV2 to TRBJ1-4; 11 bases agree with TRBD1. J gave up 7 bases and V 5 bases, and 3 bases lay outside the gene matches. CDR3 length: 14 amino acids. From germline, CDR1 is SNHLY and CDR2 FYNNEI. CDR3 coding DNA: TGTGCCAGCAGTCAGGACAGGGGGCCTGAAAAACTGTTTTTT. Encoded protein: CASSQDRGPEKLFF.

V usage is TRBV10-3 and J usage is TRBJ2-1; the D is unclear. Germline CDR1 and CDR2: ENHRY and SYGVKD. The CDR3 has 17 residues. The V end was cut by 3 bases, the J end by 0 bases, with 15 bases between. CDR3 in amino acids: CAISESSSQSSYNEQFF. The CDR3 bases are TGTGCCATCAGTGAATCGTCTAGTCAAAGCTCCTACAATGAGCAGTTCTTC.

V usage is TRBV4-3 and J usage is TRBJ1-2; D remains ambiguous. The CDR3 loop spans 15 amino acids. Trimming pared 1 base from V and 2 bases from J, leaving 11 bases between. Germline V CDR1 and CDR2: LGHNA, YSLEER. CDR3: CASSQGAGANYGYTF. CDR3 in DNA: TGCGCCAGCAGCCAAGGGGCGGGAGCGAACTATGGCTACACCTTC.

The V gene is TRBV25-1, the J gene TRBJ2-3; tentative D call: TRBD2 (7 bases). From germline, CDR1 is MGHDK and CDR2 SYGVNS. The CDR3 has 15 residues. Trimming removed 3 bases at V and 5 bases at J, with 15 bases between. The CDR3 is CASSDWRGRGDTQYF. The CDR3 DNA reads TGTGCCAGCAGTGATTGGCGGGGGCGCGGAGATACGCAGTATTTT.

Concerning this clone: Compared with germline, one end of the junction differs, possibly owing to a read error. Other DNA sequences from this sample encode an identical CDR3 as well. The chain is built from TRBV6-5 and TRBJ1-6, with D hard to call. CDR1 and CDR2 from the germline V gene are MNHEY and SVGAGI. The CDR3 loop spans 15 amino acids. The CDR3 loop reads CASSLNRDSNSPLHF. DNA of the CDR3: TGTGCCAGCAGTTTGAACAGAGATTCTAATTCCCCCCTCCACTTT.

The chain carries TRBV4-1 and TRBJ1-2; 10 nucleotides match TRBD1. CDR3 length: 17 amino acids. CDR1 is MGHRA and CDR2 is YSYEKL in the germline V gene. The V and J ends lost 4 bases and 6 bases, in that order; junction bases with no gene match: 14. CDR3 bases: TGCGCCAGCAGCCGGTCGGGACAGGGGTACGTTCTTGATGGCTACACCTTC. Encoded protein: CASSRSGQGYVLDGYTF.

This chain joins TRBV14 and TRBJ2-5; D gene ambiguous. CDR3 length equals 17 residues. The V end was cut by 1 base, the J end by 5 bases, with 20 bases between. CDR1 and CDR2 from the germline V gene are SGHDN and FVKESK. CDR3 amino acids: CASSQVEARPAMETQYF. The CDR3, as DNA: TGTGCCAGCAGCCAAGTTGAGGCCCGGCCTGCAATGGAGACCCAGTACTTC.

The CDR3 loop reads CASSIGTRGDTQYF. The CDR3 coding sequence is TGTGCCAGCAGCATCGGGACACGGGGAGATACGCAGTATTTT. V is TRBV7-3 and J is TRBJ2-3; D might be TRBD1 (6 bases). V was trimmed by 5 bases and J by 5 bases, leaving 14 bases between them. Germline CDR1 is SGHTA and CDR2 is FQGTGA. This CDR3 has 14 residues.

CDR3 in amino acids: CASMAESTDTQYF. The CDR3, as DNA: TGTGCCAGCATGGCAGAAAGCACAGATACGCAGTATTTT. This rearrangement joins TRBV6-5 to TRBJ2-3, with D unclear. The CDR3 contains 13 residues. Trimming pared 7 bases from V and 0 bases from J, leaving 8 bases between. Germline V CDR1 and CDR2: MNHEY, SVGAGI.